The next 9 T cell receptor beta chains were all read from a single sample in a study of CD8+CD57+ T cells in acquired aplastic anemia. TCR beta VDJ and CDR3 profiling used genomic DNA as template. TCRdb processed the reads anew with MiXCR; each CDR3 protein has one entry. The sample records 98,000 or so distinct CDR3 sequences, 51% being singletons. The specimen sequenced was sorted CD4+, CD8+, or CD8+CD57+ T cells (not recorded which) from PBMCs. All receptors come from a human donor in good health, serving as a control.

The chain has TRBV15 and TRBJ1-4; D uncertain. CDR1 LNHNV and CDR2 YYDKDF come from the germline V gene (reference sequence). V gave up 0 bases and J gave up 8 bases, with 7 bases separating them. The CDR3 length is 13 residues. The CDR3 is CATSRDRGEKLFF. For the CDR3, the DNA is TGTGCCACCAGCAGAGATAGAGGGGAAAAACTGTTTTTT.

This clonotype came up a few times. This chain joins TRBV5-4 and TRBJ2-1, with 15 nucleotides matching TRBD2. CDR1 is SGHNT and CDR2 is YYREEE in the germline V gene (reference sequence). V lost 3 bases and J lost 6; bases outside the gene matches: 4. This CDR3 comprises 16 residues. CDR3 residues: CASSYGTSGGINEQFF. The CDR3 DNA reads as TGTGCCAGCAGCTATGGGACTAGCGGGGGGATCAATGAGCAGTTCTTC.

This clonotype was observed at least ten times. The CDR3 loop reads CASSEQDLYSNQPQHF. CDR3 bases: TGCGCCAGCAGTGAACAGGACCTTTATAGCAATCAGCCCCAGCATTTT. The chain is built from TRBV10-2 and TRBJ1-5, with D perhaps matching TRBD1 (5 bases). V was trimmed by 3 bases and J by 0 bases, leaving 12 bases between them. The CDR3 extends over 16 amino acids. Germline lookup yields CDR1 WSHSY and CDR2 SAAADI.

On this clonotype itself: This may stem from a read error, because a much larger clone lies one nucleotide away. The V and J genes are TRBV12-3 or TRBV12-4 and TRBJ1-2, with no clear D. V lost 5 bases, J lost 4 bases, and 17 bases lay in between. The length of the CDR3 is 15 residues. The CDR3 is CASSPGAGEGYGYTF. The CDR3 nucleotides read TGTGCCAGCAGTCCAGGCGCCGGAGAGGGCTATGGCTACACCTTC.

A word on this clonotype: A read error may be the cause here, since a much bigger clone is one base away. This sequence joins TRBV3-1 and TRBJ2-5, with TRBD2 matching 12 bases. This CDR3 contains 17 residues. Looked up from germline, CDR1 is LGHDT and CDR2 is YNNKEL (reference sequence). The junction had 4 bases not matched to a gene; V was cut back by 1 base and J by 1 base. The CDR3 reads CASSQASGGGLQETQYF. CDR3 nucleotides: TGTGCCAGCAGCCAAGCTAGCGGGGGGGGCCTCCAAGAGACCCAGTACTTC.

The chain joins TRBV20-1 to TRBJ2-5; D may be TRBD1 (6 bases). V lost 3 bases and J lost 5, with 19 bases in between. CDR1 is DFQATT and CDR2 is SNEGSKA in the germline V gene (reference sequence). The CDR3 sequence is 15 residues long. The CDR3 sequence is CSASRSGHTEETQYF. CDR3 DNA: TGCAGTGCTAGTAGGTCGGGACATACGGAGGAGACCCAGTACTTC.

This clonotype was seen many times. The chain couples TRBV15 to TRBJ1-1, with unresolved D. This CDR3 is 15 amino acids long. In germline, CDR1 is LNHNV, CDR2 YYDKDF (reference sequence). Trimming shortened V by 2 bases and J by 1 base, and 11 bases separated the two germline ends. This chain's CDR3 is CATSRRESRNTEAFF. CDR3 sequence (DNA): TGTGCCACCAGCAGAAGGGAAAGCAGGAACACTGAAGCTTTCTTT.

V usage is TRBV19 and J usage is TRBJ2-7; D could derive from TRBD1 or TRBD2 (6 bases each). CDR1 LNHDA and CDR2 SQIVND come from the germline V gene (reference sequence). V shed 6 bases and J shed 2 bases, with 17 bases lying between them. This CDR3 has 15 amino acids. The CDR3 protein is CASSAGGGGTYEQYF. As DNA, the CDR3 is TGTGCCAGTAGCGCTGGCGGAGGGGGAACCTACGAGCAGTACTTC.

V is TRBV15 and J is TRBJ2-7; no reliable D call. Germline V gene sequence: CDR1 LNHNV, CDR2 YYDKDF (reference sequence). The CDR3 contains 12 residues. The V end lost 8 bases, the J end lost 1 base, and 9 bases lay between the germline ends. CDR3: CATGTGSYEQYF. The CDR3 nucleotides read TGTGCCACCGGCACTGGGTCCTACGAGCAGTACTTC.